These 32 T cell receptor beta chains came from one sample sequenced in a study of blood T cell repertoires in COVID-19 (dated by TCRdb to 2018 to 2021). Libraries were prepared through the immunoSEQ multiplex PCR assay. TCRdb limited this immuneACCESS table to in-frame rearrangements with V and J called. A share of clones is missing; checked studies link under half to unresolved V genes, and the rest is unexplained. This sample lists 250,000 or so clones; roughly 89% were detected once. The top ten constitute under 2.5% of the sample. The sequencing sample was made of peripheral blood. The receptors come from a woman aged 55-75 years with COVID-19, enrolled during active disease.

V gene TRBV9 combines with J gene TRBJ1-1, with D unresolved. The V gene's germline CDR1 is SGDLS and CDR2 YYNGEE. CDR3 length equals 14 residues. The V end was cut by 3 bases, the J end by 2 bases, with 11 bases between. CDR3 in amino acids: CASSAGSPNTEAFF. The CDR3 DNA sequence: TGTGCCAGCAGCGCAGGTAGTCCTAACACTGAAGCTTTCTTT.

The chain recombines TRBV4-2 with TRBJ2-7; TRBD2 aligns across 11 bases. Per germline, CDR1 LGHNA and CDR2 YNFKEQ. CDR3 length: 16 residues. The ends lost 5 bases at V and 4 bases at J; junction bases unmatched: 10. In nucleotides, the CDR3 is TGTGCCAGCAGCTCCACTAGCGGGGGACCAGGATACGAGCAGTACTTC. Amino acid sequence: CASSSTSGGPGYEQYF.

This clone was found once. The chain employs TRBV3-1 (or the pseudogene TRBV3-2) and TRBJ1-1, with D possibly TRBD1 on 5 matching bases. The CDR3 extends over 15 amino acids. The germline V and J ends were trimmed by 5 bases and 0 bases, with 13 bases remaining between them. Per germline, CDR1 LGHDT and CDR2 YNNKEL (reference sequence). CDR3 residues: CASSSGQGVNTEAFF. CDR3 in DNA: TGTGCCAGCAGCTCCGGACAAGGGGTGAACACTGAAGCTTTCTTT.

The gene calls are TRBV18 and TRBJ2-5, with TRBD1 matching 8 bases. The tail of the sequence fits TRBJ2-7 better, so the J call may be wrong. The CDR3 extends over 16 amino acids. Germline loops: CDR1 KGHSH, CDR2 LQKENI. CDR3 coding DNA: TGTGCCAGCTCACCACCGGCAGGGGGCGCGACCTACGAGCAGTACTTC. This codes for CASSPPAGGATYEQYF.

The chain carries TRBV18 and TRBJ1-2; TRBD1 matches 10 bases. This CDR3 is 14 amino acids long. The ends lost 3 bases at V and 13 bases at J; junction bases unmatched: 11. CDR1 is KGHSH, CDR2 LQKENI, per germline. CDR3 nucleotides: TGTGCCAGCTCACCGCCGACAGGGGGCGATCGTCGCACCTTC. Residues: CASSPPTGGDRRTF.

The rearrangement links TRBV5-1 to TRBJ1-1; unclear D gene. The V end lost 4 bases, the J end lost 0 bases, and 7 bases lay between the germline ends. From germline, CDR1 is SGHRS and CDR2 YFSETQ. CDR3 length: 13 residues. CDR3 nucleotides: TGCGCCAGCAGCCGAGACTTGAACACTGAAGCTTTCTTT. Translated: CASSRDLNTEAFF.

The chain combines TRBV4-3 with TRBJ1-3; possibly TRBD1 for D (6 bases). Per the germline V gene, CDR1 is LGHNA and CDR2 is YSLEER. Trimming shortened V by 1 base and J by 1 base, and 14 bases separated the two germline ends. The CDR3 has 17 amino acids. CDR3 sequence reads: CASSQGSGTRSGNTIYF. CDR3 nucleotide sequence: TGCGCCAGCAGCCAAGGTTCAGGGACAAGGTCTGGAAACACCATATATTTT.

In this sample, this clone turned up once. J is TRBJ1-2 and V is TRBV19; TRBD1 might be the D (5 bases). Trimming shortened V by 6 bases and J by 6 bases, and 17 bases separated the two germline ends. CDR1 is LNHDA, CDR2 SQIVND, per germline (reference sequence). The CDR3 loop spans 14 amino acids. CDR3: CASSVTGGVNGYTF. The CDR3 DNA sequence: TGTGCCAGTAGCGTCACGGGGGGGGTTAATGGCTACACCTTC.

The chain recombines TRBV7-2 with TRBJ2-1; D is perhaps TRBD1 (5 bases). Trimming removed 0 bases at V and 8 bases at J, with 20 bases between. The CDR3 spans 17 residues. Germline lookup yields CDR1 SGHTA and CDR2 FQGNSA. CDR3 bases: TGTGCCAGCAGCTTAGCGGGCTTCGCCAGGGCCGTCGATGAGCAGTTCTTC. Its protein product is CASSLAGFARAVDEQFF.

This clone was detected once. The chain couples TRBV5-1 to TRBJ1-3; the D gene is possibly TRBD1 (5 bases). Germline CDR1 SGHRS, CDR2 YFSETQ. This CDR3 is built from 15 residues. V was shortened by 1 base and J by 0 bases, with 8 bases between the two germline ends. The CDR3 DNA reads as TGCGCCAGCAGCTTGACAGGTGCCTCTGGAAACACCATATATTTT. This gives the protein CASSLTGASGNTIYF.

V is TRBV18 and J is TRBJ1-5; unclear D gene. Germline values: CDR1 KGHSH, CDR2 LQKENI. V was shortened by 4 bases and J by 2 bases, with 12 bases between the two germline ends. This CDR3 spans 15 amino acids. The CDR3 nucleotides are TGTGCCAGCTCACAGACTCCGGTAGGCAATCAGCCCCAGCATTTT. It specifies CASSQTPVGNQPQHF.

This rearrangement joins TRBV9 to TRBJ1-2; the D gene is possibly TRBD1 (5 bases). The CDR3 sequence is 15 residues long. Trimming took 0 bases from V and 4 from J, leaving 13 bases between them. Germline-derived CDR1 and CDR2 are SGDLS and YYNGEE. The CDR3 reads CASSVGAGDSYGYTF. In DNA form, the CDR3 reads TGTGCCAGCAGCGTAGGAGCGGGAGACAGCTATGGCTACACCTTC.

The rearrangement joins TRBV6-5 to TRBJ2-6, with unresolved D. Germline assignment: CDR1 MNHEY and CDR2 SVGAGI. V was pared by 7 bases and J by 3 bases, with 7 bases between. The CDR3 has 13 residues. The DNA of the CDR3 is TGTGCCAGCACCCCTATTGGGGCCAACGTCCTGACTTTC. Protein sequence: CASTPIGANVLTF.

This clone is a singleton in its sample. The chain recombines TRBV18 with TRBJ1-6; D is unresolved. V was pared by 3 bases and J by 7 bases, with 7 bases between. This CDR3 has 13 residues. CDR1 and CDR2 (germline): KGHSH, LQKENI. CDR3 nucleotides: TGTGCCAGCTCACCCGGGGTCAATTCACCCCTCCACTTT. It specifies CASSPGVNSPLHF.

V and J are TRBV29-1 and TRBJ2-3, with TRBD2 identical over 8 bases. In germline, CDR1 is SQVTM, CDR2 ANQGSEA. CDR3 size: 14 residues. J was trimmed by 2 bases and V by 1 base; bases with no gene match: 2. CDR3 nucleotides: TGCAGCGTTGAAGGGACTAGCCTCACAGATACGCAGTATTTT. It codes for CSVEGTSLTDTQYF.

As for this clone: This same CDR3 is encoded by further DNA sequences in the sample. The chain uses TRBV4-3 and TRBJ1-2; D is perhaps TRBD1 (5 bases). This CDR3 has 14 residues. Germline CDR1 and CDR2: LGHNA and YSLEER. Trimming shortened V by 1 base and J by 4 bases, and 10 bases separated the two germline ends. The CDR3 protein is CASSQVTGSYGYTF. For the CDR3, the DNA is TGCGCCAGCAGCCAAGTTACAGGAAGCTATGGCTACACCTTC.

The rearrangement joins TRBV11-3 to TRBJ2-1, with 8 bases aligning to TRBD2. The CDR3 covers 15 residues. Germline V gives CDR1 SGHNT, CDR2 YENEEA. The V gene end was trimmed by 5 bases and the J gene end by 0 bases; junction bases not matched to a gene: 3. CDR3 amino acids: CASSRGGPSYNEQFF. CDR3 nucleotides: TGTGCCAGCAGCCGCGGGGGGCCCTCCTACAATGAGCAGTTCTTC.

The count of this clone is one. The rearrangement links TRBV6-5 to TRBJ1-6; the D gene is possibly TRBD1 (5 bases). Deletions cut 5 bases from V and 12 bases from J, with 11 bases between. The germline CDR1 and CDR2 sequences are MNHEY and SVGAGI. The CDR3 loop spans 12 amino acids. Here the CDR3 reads CASSQGLQPLHF. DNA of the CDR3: TGTGCCAGCAGTCAGGGCCTTCAACCCCTCCACTTT.

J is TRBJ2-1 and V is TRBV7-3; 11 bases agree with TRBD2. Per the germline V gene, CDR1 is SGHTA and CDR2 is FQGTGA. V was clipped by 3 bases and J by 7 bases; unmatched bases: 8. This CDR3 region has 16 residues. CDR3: CASSFGSGGALNEQFF. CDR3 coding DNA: TGTGCCAGCAGCTTTGGTAGCGGGGGGGCGTTAAATGAGCAGTTCTTC.

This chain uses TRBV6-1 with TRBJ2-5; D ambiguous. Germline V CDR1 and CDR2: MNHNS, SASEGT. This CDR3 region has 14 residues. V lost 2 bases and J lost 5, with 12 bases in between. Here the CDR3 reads CASSEFRVKETQYF. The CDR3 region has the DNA TGTGCCAGCAGTGAATTTCGAGTTAAGGAGACCCAGTACTTC.

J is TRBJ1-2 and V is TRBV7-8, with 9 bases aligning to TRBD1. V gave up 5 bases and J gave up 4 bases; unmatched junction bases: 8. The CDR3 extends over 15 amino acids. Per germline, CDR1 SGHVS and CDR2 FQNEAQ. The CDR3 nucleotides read TGTGCCAGCAGCCCTACAGGGGGCATTGGCTATGGCTACACCTTC. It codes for CASSPTGGIGYGYTF.

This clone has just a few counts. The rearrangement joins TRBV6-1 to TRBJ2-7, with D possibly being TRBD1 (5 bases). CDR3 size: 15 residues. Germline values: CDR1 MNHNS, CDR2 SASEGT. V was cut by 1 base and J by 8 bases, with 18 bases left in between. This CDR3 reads CASSEDGRTFDKQYF. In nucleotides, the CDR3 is TGTGCCAGCAGTGAAGACGGACGGACATTCGACAAGCAGTACTTC.

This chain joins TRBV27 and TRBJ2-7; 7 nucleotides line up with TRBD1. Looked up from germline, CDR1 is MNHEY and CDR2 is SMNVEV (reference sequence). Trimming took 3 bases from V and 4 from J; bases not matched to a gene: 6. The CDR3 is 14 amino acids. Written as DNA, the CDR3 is TGTGCCAGCAGTTTGTCCGGGACAGATTACGAGCAGTACTTC. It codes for CASSLSGTDYEQYF.

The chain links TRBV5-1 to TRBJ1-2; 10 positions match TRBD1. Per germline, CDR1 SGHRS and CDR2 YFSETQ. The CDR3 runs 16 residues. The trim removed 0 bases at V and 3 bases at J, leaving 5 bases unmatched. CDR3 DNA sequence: TGCGCCAGCAGCTTGGGCGGGACAGGGGACTACTATGGCTACACCTTC. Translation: CASSLGGTGDYYGYTF.

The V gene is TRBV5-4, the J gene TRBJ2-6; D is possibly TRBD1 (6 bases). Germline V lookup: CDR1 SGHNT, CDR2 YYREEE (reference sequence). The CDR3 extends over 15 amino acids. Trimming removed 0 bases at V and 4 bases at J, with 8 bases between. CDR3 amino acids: CASSLAGAGANVLTF. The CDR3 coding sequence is TGTGCCAGCAGCTTGGCAGGGGCCGGGGCCAACGTCCTGACTTTC.

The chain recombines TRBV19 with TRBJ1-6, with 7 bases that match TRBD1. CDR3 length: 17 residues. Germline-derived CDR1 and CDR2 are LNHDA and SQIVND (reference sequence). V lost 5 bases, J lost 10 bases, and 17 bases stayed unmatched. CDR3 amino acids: CASSFRSSGTAESPLHF. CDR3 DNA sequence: TGTGCCAGTAGTTTCCGATCATCCGGGACAGCGGAATCACCCCTCCACTTT. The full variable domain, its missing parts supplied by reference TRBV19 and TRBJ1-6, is DGGITQSPKYLFRKEGQNVTLSCEQNLNHDAMYWYRQDPGQGLRLIYYSQIVNDFQKGDIAEGYSVSREKKESFPLTVTSAQKNPTAFYLCASSFRSSGTAESPLHFGNGTRLTVT.

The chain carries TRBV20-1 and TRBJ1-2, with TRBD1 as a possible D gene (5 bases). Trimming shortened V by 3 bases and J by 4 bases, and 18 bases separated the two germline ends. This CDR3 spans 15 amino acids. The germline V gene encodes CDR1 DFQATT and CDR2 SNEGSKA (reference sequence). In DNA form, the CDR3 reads TGCAGTGCTAGTAATGTCTACAGAAGGGGCTATGGCTACACCTTC. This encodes CSASNVYRRGYGYTF.

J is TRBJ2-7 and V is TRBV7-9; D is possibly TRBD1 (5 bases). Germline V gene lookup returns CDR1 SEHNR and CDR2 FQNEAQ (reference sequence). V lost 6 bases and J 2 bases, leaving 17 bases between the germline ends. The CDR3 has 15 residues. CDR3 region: CASSLTGPQAYEQYF. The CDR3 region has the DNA TGTGCCAGCAGTCTCACAGGCCCCCAAGCCTACGAGCAGTACTTC.

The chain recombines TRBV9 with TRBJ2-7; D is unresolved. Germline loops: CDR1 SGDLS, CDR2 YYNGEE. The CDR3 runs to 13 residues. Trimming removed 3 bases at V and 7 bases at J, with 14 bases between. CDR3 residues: CASSGRRDAEQYF. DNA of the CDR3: TGTGCCAGCAGCGGCCGTAGAGATGCAGAGCAGTACTTC. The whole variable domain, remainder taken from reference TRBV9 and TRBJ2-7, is DSGVTQTPKHLITATGQRVTLRCSPRSGDLSVYWYQQSLDQGLQFLIQYYNGEERAKGNILERFSAQQFPDLHSELNLSSLELGDSALYFCASSGRRDAEQYFGPGTRLTVT.

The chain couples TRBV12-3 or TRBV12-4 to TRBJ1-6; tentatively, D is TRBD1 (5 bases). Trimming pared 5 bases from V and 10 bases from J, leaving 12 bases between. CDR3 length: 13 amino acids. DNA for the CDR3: TGTGCCAGCAGTAAGACAGTTCAGTCACCCCTCCACTTT. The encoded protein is CASSKTVQSPLHF.

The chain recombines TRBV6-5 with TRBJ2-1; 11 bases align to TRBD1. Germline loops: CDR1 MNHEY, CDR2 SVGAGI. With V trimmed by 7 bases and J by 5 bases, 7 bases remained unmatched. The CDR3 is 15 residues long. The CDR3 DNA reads TGTGCCAGCAAATGGGGACAGGGGGGGAACAATGAGCAGTTCTTC. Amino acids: CASKWGQGGNNEQFF.

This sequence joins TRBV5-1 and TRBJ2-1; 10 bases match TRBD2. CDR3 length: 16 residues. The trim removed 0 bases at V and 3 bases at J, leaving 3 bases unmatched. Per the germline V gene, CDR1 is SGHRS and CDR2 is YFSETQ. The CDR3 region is CASSLAVAGGYNEQFF. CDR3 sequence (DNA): TGCGCCAGCAGCTTGGCCGTAGCGGGGGGCTACAATGAGCAGTTCTTC.